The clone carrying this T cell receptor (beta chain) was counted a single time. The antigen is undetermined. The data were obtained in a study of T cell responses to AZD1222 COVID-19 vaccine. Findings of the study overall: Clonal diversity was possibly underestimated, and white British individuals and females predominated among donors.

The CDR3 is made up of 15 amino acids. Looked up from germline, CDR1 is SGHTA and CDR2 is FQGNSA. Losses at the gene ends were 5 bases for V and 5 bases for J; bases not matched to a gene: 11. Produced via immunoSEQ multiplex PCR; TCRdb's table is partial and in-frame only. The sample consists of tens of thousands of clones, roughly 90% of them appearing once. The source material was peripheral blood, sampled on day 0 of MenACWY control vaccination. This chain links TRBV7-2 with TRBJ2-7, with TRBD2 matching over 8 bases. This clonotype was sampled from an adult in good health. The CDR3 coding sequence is TGTGCCAGCAGCCAAACGGGGACTAGTAGCGACGAGCAGTACTTC. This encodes CASSQTGTSSDEQYF.